The 28 T cell receptor beta chains reported below all come from one sample, sequenced in a study of control samples from healthy donors and cancer patients. Clones were sequenced by immunoSEQ multiplex PCR, and TCRdb holds only the in-frame ones, with some missing. The repertoire holds roughly 200,000 clones, with around 93% as singletons. The source material was blood. Every receptor here comes from a man younger than 40 in good health.

The chain employs TRBV2 and TRBJ1-5, with no clear D. The CDR3 loop spans 15 amino acids. Trimming took 4 bases from V and 1 from J, leaving 11 bases between them. Germline CDR1 reads SNHLY; CDR2 reads FYNNEI. The CDR3 sequence is CASSGPGRSNQPQHF. CDR3 bases: TGTGCCAGCAGTGGACCGGGGAGAAGCAATCAGCCCCAGCATTTT.

The chain uses TRBV5-4 and TRBJ2-7, with D possibly being TRBD2 (5 bases). From germline, CDR1 is SGHNT and CDR2 YYREEE (reference sequence). V dropped 2 bases and J dropped 3 bases, with 15 bases sitting between them. CDR3 length: 15 residues. CDR3 nucleotides: TGTGCCAGCAGCTTAAGGACTGGCGACAACTACGAGCAGTACTTC. Translated, it gives CASSLRTGDNYEQYF.

Here the CDR3 reads CASSAPYGYTF. CDR3 sequence (DNA): TGTGCCAGCAGTGCCCCCTATGGCTACACCTTC. V gene TRBV2 combines with J gene TRBJ1-2; D ambiguous. CDR1 and CDR2 (germline): SNHLY, FYNNEI. The CDR3 length is 11 residues. V lost 4 bases, J lost 4 bases, and 4 bases lay in between.

This clone has a handful of counts. V and J are TRBV19 and TRBJ1-2, with a tentative D call TRBD1 (5 bases). The CDR3 has 15 amino acids. Germline CDR1 is LNHDA and CDR2 is SQIVND (reference sequence). V was pared by 9 bases and J by 2 bases, with 19 bases between. CDR3 bases: TGTGCCAGCGAAAGACCGGGGCGGACCAACTATGGCTACACCTTC. Amino acid sequence: CASERPGRTNYGYTF. Combining the CDR3 with reference TRBV19 and TRBJ1-2 gives the whole variable domain DGGITQSPKYLFRKEGQNVTLSCEQNLNHDAMYWYRQDPGQGLRLIYYSQIVNDFQKGDIAEGYSVSREKKESFPLTVTSAQKNPTAFYLCASERPGRTNYGYTFGSGTRLTVV.

The chain joins TRBV6-5 to TRBJ1-4; D ambiguous. The CDR3 runs 13 residues. Germline CDR1 and CDR2: MNHEY and SVGAGI. V dropped 7 bases and J dropped 6 bases, with 12 bases sitting between them. CDR3 residues: CASKGLNYEKLFF. The DNA of the CDR3 is TGTGCCAGCAAAGGGCTCAACTATGAAAAACTGTTTTTT.

The chain has TRBV6-6 and TRBJ2-3, with D tentatively TRBD2 (6 bases). Between the trimmed V and J ends, which lost 5 bases and 4 bases, there was a span of 22 bases. Germline V CDR1 and CDR2: MNHNY, SVGAGI (reference sequence). CDR3 length: 17 residues. CDR3 in amino acids: CASSPLSGSPTPDTQYF. The CDR3 DNA sequence: TGTGCCAGCAGTCCCCTTTCCGGGAGTCCGACTCCAGATACGCAGTATTTT.

The chain carries TRBV27 and TRBJ2-1; TRBD2 matches 10 bases. J gave up 0 bases and V 2 bases, and 10 bases lay outside the gene matches. The length of the CDR3 is 19 residues. CDR1 MNHEY and CDR2 SMNVEV come from the germline V gene (reference sequence). In nucleotides, the CDR3 is TGTGCCAGCAGTTTAAGTGGTAGCGGGGGGCCTAGCTCCTACAATGAGCAGTTCTTC. The encoded protein is CASSLSGSGGPSSYNEQFF.

This clone was seen only once. This sequence joins TRBV5-1 and TRBJ2-2; 10 nucleotides line up with TRBD1. The CDR3 runs to 14 residues. The junction had 3 bases not matched to a gene; V was cut back by 8 bases and J by 2 bases. Germline CDR1 SGHRS, CDR2 YFSETQ. CDR3 protein: CASSTGGNTGELFF. The CDR3 nucleotides are TGCGCCAGTTCGACAGGGGGCAACACCGGGGAGCTGTTTTTT.

The V gene is TRBV5-1, the J gene TRBJ1-1; the D is unclear. V was trimmed by 2 bases and J by 1 base, leaving 15 bases between them. Germline V gives CDR1 SGHRS, CDR2 YFSETQ. The CDR3 sequence is 16 residues long. CDR3 in DNA: TGCGCCAGCAGCTTTAATCCAGTCCAGCGGAACACTGAAGCTTTCTTT. It is translated as CASSFNPVQRNTEAFF. Full variable domain (remainder filled in from reference TRBV5-1 and TRBJ1-1): KAGVTQTPRYLIKTRGQQVTLSCSPISGHRSVSWYQQTPGQGLQFLFEYFSETQRNKGNFPGRFSGRQFSNSRSEMNVSTLELGDSALYLCASSFNPVQRNTEAFFGQGTRLTVV.

The gene calls are TRBV9 and TRBJ2-1; the D gene is possibly TRBD1 (7 bases). The germline CDR1 and CDR2 sequences are SGDLS and YYNGEE. With 4 bases removed from V and 6 bases from J, the gap between germline ends came to 17 bases. The CDR3 length is 15 residues. CDR3 DNA sequence: TGTGCCAGCAGCCATACAGGGGACTTACTCAATGAGCAGTTCTTC. Encoded protein: CASSHTGDLLNEQFF.

This clone has a single count. The chain combines TRBV5-1 with TRBJ1-2; 9 bases line up with TRBD1. This CDR3 is 14 amino acids long. After removal of 5 bases from V and 5 bases from J, the junction contained 7 bases not matched to a gene. Germline values: CDR1 SGHRS, CDR2 YFSETQ. The CDR3 sequence: CASRDTGGSYGYTF. The CDR3 region has the DNA TGCGCCAGCAGAGATACAGGGGGCTCTTATGGCTACACCTTC.

The rearrangement links TRBV9 to TRBJ1-1; D uncertain. This CDR3 has 14 amino acids. Between the trimmed V and J ends, which lost 4 bases and 1 base, there was a span of 11 bases. Per the germline V gene, CDR1 is SGDLS and CDR2 is YYNGEE. CDR3 residues: CASSPGIPNTEAFF. CDR3 in DNA: TGTGCCAGCAGCCCCGGCATCCCGAACACTGAAGCTTTCTTT.

A word on this clone: The sample has other DNA sequences that encode this CDR3 too. The chain recombines TRBV30 with TRBJ1-5; TRBD1 might be the D (5 bases). V shed 2 bases and J shed 2 bases, with 7 bases lying between them. Germline lookup yields CDR1 GTSNPN and CDR2 SVGIG (reference sequence). CDR3 length: 13 amino acids. This chain's CDR3 is CAWSSQGNQPQHF. CDR3 sequence (DNA): TGTGCCTGGAGTTCACAGGGCAATCAGCCCCAGCATTTT.

This chain connects TRBV14 to TRBJ1-1; weak D call: TRBD1 (5 bases). Germline V gene lookup returns CDR1 SGHDN and CDR2 FVKESK. There are 15 residues in the CDR3. With 2 bases removed from V and 12 bases from J, the gap between germline ends came to 22 bases. The CDR3 reads CASSQSMAGTVPTFF. The CDR3 DNA is TGTGCCAGCAGCCAATCGATGGCAGGGACGGTCCCGACTTTCTTT.

The chain combines TRBV19 with TRBJ1-5; TRBD1 aligns across 11 bases. V shed 3 bases, J shed 6 bases, and the junction held 10 bases outside the gene matches. CDR1 and CDR2 from the germline V gene are LNHDA and SQIVND (reference sequence). This CDR3 contains 17 residues. CDR3: CASSMSFGTGGAQPQHF. The CDR3, as DNA: TGTGCCAGTAGTATGAGTTTCGGGACAGGGGGAGCTCAGCCCCAGCATTTT.

V gene TRBV25-1 combines with J gene TRBJ2-1, with 9 bases that match TRBD2. Germline values: CDR1 MGHDK, CDR2 SYGVNS. V lost 7 bases, J lost 8 bases, and 9 bases stayed unmatched. This CDR3 contains 14 residues. CDR3 residues: CASNGAGGRYEQFF. The CDR3 DNA is TGTGCCAGCAACGGCGCGGGGGGGCGGTATGAGCAGTTCTTC.

This clone came up once. The chain uses TRBV12-3 or TRBV12-4 and TRBJ2-7, with a possible D match to TRBD2 (5 bases). The CDR3 loop spans 12 amino acids. The V end lost 6 bases, the J end lost 2 bases, and 8 bases lay between the germline ends. CDR3 sequence: CASSRGAYEQYF. CDR3 nucleotides: TGTGCCAGCAGCCGGGGTGCCTACGAGCAGTACTTC.

The J gene is TRBJ2-3, the V gene TRBV2, with D uncertain. V lost 6 bases and J 2 bases, leaving 18 bases between the germline ends. The CDR3 contains 16 residues. CDR1 SNHLY and CDR2 FYNNEI come from the germline V gene. CDR3 nucleotides: TGTGCCAGCAGACCCGACATCCCGGGTTTCACAGATACGCAGTATTTT. Its translation is CASRPDIPGFTDTQYF.

This clone has only one observation. This chain connects TRBV30 to TRBJ1-1, with D possibly being TRBD1 (6 bases). CDR1 and CDR2 from the germline V gene are GTSNPN and SVGIG (reference sequence). The CDR3 contains 13 residues. V was clipped by 3 bases and J by 3 bases, with 11 bases between them. The CDR3 bases are TGTGCCTGGAGCGACCAGGGGTACACTGAAGCTTTCTTT. As protein: CAWSDQGYTEAFF.

V is TRBV4-2 and J is TRBJ2-7, with D possibly matching TRBD2 (6 bases). The CDR3 spans 15 residues. Germline V gene lookup returns CDR1 LGHNA and CDR2 YNFKEQ. V lost 0 bases, J lost 4 bases, and 13 bases lay in between. The CDR3 region has the DNA TGTGCCAGCAGCCAAGAGCTTGGGACTCCTTACGAGCAGTACTTC. Translating it yields CASSQELGTPYEQYF.

This clone was seen a few times. The J gene is TRBJ1-2, the V gene TRBV6-5; D uncertain. Germline V gene sequence: CDR1 MNHEY, CDR2 SVGAGI. Trimming left V 4 bases short and J 5 bases short, with 8 bases between. The CDR3 spans 12 residues. CDR3: CASSLSGYGYTF. In DNA, the CDR3 is TGTGCCAGCAGTTTATCGGGGTATGGCTACACCTTC.

CDR3 in amino acids: CASSLPGFRSDEQYF. DNA of the CDR3: TGTGCCAGTAGTCTCCCGGGATTCCGTTCCGACGAGCAGTACTTC. The chain combines TRBV19 with TRBJ2-7; D possibly corresponds to TRBD2 (5 bases). This CDR3 comprises 15 residues. Germline CDR1 is LNHDA and CDR2 is SQIVND (reference sequence). The germline V and J ends were trimmed by 5 bases and 5 bases, with 19 bases remaining between them.

The V call is TRBV19, the J call TRBJ2-2, with TRBD1 matching 8 bases. Germline assignment: CDR1 LNHDA and CDR2 SQIVND (reference sequence). The CDR3 sequence is 20 residues long. Losses at the gene ends were 0 bases for V and 0 bases for J; bases not matched to a gene: 12. The CDR3 sequence: CASSIDGSLGQGTNTGELFF. The CDR3 DNA reads as TGTGCCAGTAGTATAGACGGTTCCCTAGGACAGGGAACGAACACCGGGGAGCTGTTTTTT.

V usage is TRBV7-9 and J usage is TRBJ2-5, with D tentatively TRBD1 or TRBD2 (5 bases each). The ends were cut back, 7 bases at V and 2 bases at J, with 14 bases in the middle. This CDR3 comprises 14 residues. Germline V CDR1 and CDR2: SEHNR, FQNEAQ (reference sequence). In nucleotides, the CDR3 is TGTGCCAGCACCCTGAGGGGCCCTCAAGAGACCCAGTACTTC. This translates into CASTLRGPQETQYF.

This chain joins TRBV18 and TRBJ2-7, with 8 bases lining up with TRBD1. In germline, CDR1 is KGHSH, CDR2 LQKENI. This CDR3 contains 15 residues. V was pared by 4 bases and J by 4 bases, with 9 bases of the junction left unmatched. CDR3 in amino acids: CASSQGQGQWYEQYF. DNA for the CDR3: TGTGCCAGCTCACAAGGACAGGGTCAATGGTACGAGCAGTACTTC.

The V call is TRBV24-1, the J call TRBJ2-1, with D perhaps matching TRBD1 (6 bases). Germline V gene data show CDR1 as KGHDR and CDR2 as SFDVKD. The CDR3 is 18 amino acids. V lost 3 bases and J lost 5, with 22 bases in between. The CDR3 spells CATSDMEGQWGSNNEQFF. The CDR3 DNA sequence: TGTGCCACCAGTGATATGGAAGGACAGTGGGGTAGTAACAATGAGCAGTTCTTC.

As for this clone: Other DNA sequences in this sample translate to the same CDR3. V gene TRBV5-6 combines with J gene TRBJ2-7; D unclear. The germline V and J ends were trimmed by 0 bases and 2 bases, with 6 bases remaining between them. This CDR3 comprises 13 residues. The germline gives CDR1 SGHDT, CDR2 YYEEEE. The CDR3 DNA reads TGTGCCAGCAGCTTGGGCCGCACCTACGAGCAGTACTTC. Its protein is CASSLGRTYEQYF.

The chain couples TRBV11-3 to TRBJ2-1, with D unresolved. Per the germline V gene, CDR1 is SGHNT and CDR2 is YENEEA. The CDR3 spans 12 residues. Trimming cost V 4 bases and J 10 bases, with 11 bases left between them. CDR3 DNA: TGTGCCAGCAGCTCCGGCGGTCGGGAGCAGTTCTTC. Translated: CASSSGGREQFF. Complete variable domain (other parts from reference TRBV11-3 and TRBJ2-1): EAGVVQSPRYKIIEKKQPVAFWCNPISGHNTLYWYLQNLGQGPELLIRYENEEAVDDSQLPKDRFSAERLKGVDSTLKIQPAELGDSAVYLCASSSGGREQFFGPGTRLTVL.